The entry below describes one TCR beta chain. The sample originates from a study of shared clonotypes between healthy human individuals. This CDR3 spans 17 amino acids. The V gene end was trimmed by 3 bases and the J gene end by 2 bases; junction bases not matched to a gene: 8. The method was immunoSEQ multiplex PCR; TCRdb's version includes in-frame clones alone and lacks a portion of them. The sample shows about 2.1 million clones, 90% to 95% of them seen only once. CD45RO-negative CD8 cells positively selected for CCR7 made up the naive population, which excluded terminally differentiated effector memory CD45RA+ cells.

V and J are TRBV23-1 and TRBJ2-2, with 8 bases aligning to TRBD2. TRBV23-1 is treated as an ORF (open reading frame) with a function not yet certain. The sample consisted of naive CD8+ T cells from PBMCs. This TCR came from a man between 18 and 35 years old in good health. Some clones in this sample may be carry-over from other donors' samples. CDR3 amino acids: CASSHREGRTNTGELFF. In DNA form, the CDR3 reads TGCGCCAGCAGTCATCGGGAGGGCAGAACTAACACCGGGGAGCTGTTTTTT.